This TCR beta chain was sequenced during a study of T cell changes during pregnancy in multiple sclerosis. This CDR3 spans 13 amino acids. V lost 10 bases and J 0 bases, leaving 10 bases between the germline ends. Germline assignment: CDR1 LNHDA and CDR2 SQIVND (reference sequence). Generated by immunoSEQ multiplex PCR, the TCRdb table keeps only in-frame clones and is missing some. This table holds under 90,000 clones, more than 90% found once. The receptor was isolated from a female donor in good health, enrolled as a control in a pregnancy study. Material: peripheral blood, obtained after pregnancy. The chain is built from TRBV19 and TRBJ1-3; D unresolved. The CDR3 spells CATSDFSGNTIYF. Written as DNA, the CDR3 is TGTGCCACCTCCGACTTCTCTGGAAACACCATATATTTT. The variable domain in full, with the rest retrieved from reference TRBV19 and TRBJ1-3, is DGGITQSPKYLFRKEGQNVTLSCEQNLNHDAMYWYRQDPGQGLRLIYYSQIVNDFQKGDIAEGYSVSREKKESFPLTVTSAQKNPTAFYLCATSDFSGNTIYFGEGSWLTVV.